The present T cell receptor (beta chain) was sequenced within a study of graft-versus-host responses after intestinal transplantation. As for the study in general: Every one of the recipients received anti-thymocyte globulin induction and afterwards took tacrolimus and steroids for about 3 years.

CDR1 and CDR2 (germline): SGHTA, FQGTGA. V gave up 1 base and J gave up 0 bases, with 2 bases separating them. This CDR3 is built from 13 residues. This table comes from immunoSEQ multiplex PCR, and its TCRdb copy is limited to in-frame clones, with some not included. The sample has about 100,000 clones, roughly 87% seen once. Comment on this clone: The antigen is unknown.

This rearrangement joins TRBV7-3 to TRBJ2-3; D uncertain. Source: unstimulated CD4+ T cells sorted from spleen or lymph node cells, taken before transplant. The TCR originated in a human donor who was the organ donor for an intestinal transplant. The CDR3 is CASSLSSTDTQYF. CDR3 nucleotide sequence: TGTGCCAGCAGCTTAAGTAGCACAGATACGCAGTATTTT.